A single TCR beta chain is shown here with its context. Its target is not known. The germline V and J ends were trimmed by 3 bases and 4 bases, with 12 bases remaining between them. Germline V gene data show CDR1 as SGHTA and CDR2 as FQGNSA. The CDR3 is 15 amino acids. This sample is drawn from a study of shared clonotypes between healthy human individuals. Whole-study findings and limits: Represented diversity (both genetic and exposure-history) was limited by the small number of donors.

DNA at about 210 ng, tens of thousands of T cell genomes, went into sorted-subset replicate PCRs. TCRdb's table, derived via immunoSEQ multiplex PCR, lists solely in-frame clones and lacks some. The sample includes 550,000 to 800,000 clones, roughly 87% of them seen just once. Sequenced material: memory CD8+ T cells from PBMCs. Subset indicated: CD45RO+ cells pooled with CCR7-negative TemRA cells. The V call is TRBV7-2, the J call TRBJ2-2; either TRBD1 or TRBD2 may supply D (6 bases each). The clonotype was recovered from a man between 18 and 35 years old in good health. Some clones in this sample may be carry-over from other donors' samples. CDR3 region: CASSFVRGGTGELFF. The CDR3 DNA sequence: TGTGCCAGCAGCTTTGTCAGGGGAGGCACCGGGGAGCTGTTTTTT.